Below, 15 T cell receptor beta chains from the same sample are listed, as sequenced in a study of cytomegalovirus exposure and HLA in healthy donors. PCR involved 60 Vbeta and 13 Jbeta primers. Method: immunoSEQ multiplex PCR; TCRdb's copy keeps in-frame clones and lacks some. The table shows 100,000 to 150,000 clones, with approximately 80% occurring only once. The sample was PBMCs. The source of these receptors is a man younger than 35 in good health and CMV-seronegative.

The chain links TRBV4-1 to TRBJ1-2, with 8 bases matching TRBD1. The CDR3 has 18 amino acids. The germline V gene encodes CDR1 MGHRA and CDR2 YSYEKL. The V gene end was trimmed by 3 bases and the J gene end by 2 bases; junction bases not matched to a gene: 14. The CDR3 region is CASSHPEDGQGANYGYTF. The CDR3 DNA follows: TGCGCCAGCAGCCATCCCGAGGATGGTCAGGGGGCGAACTATGGCTACACCTTC.

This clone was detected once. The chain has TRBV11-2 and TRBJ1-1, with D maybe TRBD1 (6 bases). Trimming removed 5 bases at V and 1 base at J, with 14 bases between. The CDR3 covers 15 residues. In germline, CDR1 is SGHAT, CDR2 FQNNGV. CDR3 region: CASSPDRSSNTEAFF. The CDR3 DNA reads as TGTGCCAGCAGCCCAGACAGGAGCTCGAACACTGAAGCTTTCTTT.

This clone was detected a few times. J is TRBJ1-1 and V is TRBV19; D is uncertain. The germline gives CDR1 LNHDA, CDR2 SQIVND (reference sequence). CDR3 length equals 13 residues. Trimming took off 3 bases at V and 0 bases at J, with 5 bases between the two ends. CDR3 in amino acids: CASSMSVNTEAFF. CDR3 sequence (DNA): TGTGCCAGTAGTATGTCGGTGAACACTGAAGCTTTCTTT.

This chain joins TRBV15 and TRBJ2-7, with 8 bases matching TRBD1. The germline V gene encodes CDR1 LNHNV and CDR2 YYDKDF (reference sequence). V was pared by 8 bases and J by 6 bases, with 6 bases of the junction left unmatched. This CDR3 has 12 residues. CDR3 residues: CATPDRGGEQYF. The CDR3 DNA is TGTGCCACCCCTGACAGGGGAGGCGAGCAGTACTTC.

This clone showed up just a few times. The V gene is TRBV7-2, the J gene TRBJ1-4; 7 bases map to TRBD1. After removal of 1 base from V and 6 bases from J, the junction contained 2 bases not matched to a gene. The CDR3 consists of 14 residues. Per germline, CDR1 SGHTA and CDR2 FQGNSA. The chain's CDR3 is CASSLGQGYEKLFF. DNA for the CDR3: TGTGCCAGCAGCTTAGGACAGGGATATGAAAAACTGTTTTTT.

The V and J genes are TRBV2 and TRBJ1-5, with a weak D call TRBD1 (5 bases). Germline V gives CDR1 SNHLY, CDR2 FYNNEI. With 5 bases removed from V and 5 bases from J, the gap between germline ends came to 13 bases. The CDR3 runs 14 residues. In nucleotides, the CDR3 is TGTGCCAGCAGTAGACAGCAACCAGATCAGCCCCAGCATTTT. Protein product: CASSRQQPDQPQHF.

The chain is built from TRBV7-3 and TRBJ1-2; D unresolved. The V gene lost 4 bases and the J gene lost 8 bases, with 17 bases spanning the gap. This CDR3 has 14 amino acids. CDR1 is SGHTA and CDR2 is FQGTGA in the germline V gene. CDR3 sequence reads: CASSSSTGSEGYTF. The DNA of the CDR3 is TGTGCCAGCAGCTCTTCAACGGGATCTGAGGGCTACACCTTC.

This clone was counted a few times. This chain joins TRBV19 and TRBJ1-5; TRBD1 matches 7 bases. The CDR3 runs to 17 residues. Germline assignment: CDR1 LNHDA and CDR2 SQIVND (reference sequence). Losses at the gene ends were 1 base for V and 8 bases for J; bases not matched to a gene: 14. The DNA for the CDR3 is TGTGCCAGTAGTATAGTAAGGAAGACAGGGAGGTCAGAGCCCCAGCATTTT. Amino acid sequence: CASSIVRKTGRSEPQHF.

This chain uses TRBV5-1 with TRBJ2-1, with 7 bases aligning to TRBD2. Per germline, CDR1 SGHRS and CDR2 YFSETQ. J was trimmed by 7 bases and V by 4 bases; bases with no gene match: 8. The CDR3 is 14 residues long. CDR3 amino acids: CASSRGRGGNEQFF. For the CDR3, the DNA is TGCGCCAGCAGCCGGGGCCGCGGGGGAAATGAGCAGTTCTTC.

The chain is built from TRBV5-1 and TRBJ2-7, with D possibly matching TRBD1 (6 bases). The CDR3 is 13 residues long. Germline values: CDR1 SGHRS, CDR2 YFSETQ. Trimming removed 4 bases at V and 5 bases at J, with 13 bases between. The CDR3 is CASSAQGTHEQYF. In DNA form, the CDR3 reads TGCGCCAGCAGCGCGCAGGGGACCCACGAGCAGTACTTC.

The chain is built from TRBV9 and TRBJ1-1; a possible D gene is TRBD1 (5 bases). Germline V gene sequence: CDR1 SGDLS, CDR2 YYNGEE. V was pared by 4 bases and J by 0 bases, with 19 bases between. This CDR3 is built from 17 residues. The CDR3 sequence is CASSPDGRGSLNTEAFF. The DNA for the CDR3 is TGTGCCAGCAGCCCGGATGGGAGGGGCTCCTTGAACACTGAAGCTTTCTTT.

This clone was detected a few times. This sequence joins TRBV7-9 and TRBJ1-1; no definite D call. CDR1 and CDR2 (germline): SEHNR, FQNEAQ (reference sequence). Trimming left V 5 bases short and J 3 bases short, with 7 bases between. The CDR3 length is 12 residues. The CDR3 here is CASSNSDTEAFF. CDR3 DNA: TGTGCCAGCAGCAATAGCGACACTGAAGCTTTCTTT.

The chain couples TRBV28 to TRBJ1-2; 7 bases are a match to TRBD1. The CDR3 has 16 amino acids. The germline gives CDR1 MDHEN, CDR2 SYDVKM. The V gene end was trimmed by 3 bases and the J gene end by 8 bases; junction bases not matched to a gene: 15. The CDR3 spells CASSLGPGGYSEGYTF. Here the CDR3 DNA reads TGTGCCAGCAGTTTGGGCCCAGGGGGATATTCAGAGGGCTACACCTTC.

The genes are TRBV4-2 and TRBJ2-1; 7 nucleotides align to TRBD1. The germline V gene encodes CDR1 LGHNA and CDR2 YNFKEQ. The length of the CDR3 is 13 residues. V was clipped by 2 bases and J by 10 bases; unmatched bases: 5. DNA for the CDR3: TGTGCCAGCAGCCAAACAGGGGTAGAGGAGCAGTTCTTC. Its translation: CASSQTGVEEQFF.

The CDR3 is CASSPNRVDYGYTF. In DNA, the CDR3 is TGTGCCAGCAGCCCCAACAGGGTGGACTATGGCTACACCTTC. The V and J genes are TRBV16 and TRBJ1-2; perhaps TRBD1 as D (6 bases). Germline-derived CDR1 and CDR2 are KGHSY and FQNENV. V was cut by 4 bases and J by 3 bases, with 12 bases left in between. This CDR3 contains 14 residues.